The next 24 T cell receptor beta chains were all read from a single sample in a study of shared clonotypes between healthy human individuals. The data were produced by immunoSEQ multiplex PCR, yet TCRdb's version contains in-frame clones alone and is incomplete. The table includes about half a million clones, about 72% detected once. Sequenced sample: PBMCs. These receptors came from a woman in her 40s in good health. Some clones in this sample may be carry-over from other donors' samples.

The chain combines TRBV28 with TRBJ2-3; tentatively, D is TRBD2 (6 bases). V was trimmed by 5 bases and J by 3 bases, leaving 15 bases between them. CDR3 length: 15 residues. The V gene's germline CDR1 is MDHEN and CDR2 SYDVKM. Here the CDR3 DNA reads TGTGCCAGCAGTGTACGGAGGGCCTTTACAGATACGCAGTATTTT. Protein product: CASSVRRAFTDTQYF.

This chain connects TRBV7-2 to TRBJ2-5; D is unclear. Germline CDR1 and CDR2: SGHTA and FQGNSA. The CDR3 runs to 18 residues. Trimming left V 0 bases short and J 1 base short, with 18 bases between. Written as DNA, the CDR3 is TGTGCCAGCAGCTTAGCGAATTCATGGCCTACGCCCCAAGAGACCCAGTACTTC. Translated, it gives CASSLANSWPTPQETQYF.

J is TRBJ2-5 and V is TRBV27; 11 nucleotides agree with TRBD2. The V gene end was trimmed by 6 bases and the J gene end by 5 bases; junction bases not matched to a gene: 5. Germline lookup yields CDR1 MNHEY and CDR2 SMNVEV (reference sequence). This CDR3 is built from 14 residues. Written as DNA, the CDR3 is TGTGCCAGCAGACTAGCGGGAGCAGGGGAGACCCAGTACTTC. It translates to CASRLAGAGETQYF.

The gene calls are TRBV5-1 and TRBJ2-1; 7 nucleotides agree with TRBD1. J gave up 4 bases and V 2 bases, and 12 bases lay outside the gene matches. The CDR3 consists of 17 residues. CDR1 is SGHRS, CDR2 YFSETQ, per germline. The CDR3 nucleotides read TGCGCCAGCAGCTTAGCCACCCAGGGGGTGGGATACAATGAGCAGTTCTTC. This codes for CASSLATQGVGYNEQFF.

There are a few counts of this clone. Other DNA sequences in this specimen translate into the identical CDR3. The rearrangement uses TRBV19 and TRBJ2-5; TRBD1 might be the D (7 bases). The CDR3 consists of 14 residues. Germline V gene sequence: CDR1 LNHDA, CDR2 SQIVND (reference sequence). The V end lost 1 base, the J end lost 4 bases, and 10 bases lay between the germline ends. The CDR3 protein is CASSIGQGGETQYF. CDR3 bases: TGTGCCAGTAGTATAGGACAGGGAGGAGAGACCCAGTACTTC.

The chain is built from TRBV6-1 and TRBJ2-5; 7 nucleotides match TRBD1. The V gene's germline CDR1 is MNHNS and CDR2 SASEGT. The CDR3 has 14 residues. V shed 6 bases and J 4 bases; nucleotides not matched to a gene: 8. The CDR3 loop reads CASRRGLLGETQYF. In nucleotides, the CDR3 is TGTGCCAGCAGAAGGGGGCTGTTGGGAGAGACCCAGTACTTC.

This clone was seen a handful of times. The chain links TRBV2 to TRBJ2-7; D not resolved. CDR1 and CDR2 (germline): SNHLY, FYNNEI. Trimming removed 4 bases at V and 0 bases at J, with 10 bases between. This CDR3 has 14 residues. CDR3 sequence: CASSVIQSSYEQYF. The DNA of the CDR3 is TGTGCCAGCAGTGTTATCCAAAGCTCCTACGAGCAGTACTTC.

The chain is built from TRBV5-1 and TRBJ2-5; 8 nucleotides line up with TRBD2. The J call may be in error: the DNA end matches TRBJ2-7 better. CDR1 is SGHRS and CDR2 is YFSETQ in the germline V gene. The CDR3 totals 15 residues. CDR3 residues: CASSLRGGYAYEQYF. CDR3 coding DNA: TGCGCCAGCAGCTTGCGGGGGGGCTATGCCTACGAGCAGTACTTC.

The chain combines TRBV5-1 with TRBJ2-2; a possible D gene is TRBD1 (5 bases). This CDR3 contains 14 residues. V shed 7 bases and J shed 7 bases, with 17 bases lying between them. Germline lookup yields CDR1 SGHRS and CDR2 YFSETQ. CDR3 amino acids: CASGPRRGHGELFF. DNA of the CDR3: TGCGCCAGCGGGCCGCGAAGGGGTCACGGGGAGCTGTTTTTT.

V usage is TRBV18 and J usage is TRBJ1-1; the D is unclear. V was clipped by 1 base and J by 6 bases, with 9 bases between them. Germline V lookup: CDR1 KGHSH, CDR2 LQKENI. The CDR3 consists of 13 residues. CDR3 in DNA: TGTGCCAGCTCACCACAGGGTTTTTCTGAAGCTTTCTTT. Amino acids: CASSPQGFSEAFF.

The J gene is TRBJ2-3, the V gene TRBV5-1; TRBD1 might be the D (5 bases). Deletions cut 0 bases from V and 5 bases from J, with 7 bases between. Germline-derived CDR1 and CDR2 are SGHRS and YFSETQ. The CDR3 runs to 13 residues. CDR3 nucleotide sequence: TGCGCCAGCAGCTTGGGGCAGGGAGATACGCAGTATTTT. Protein: CASSLGQGDTQYF.

This chain links TRBV7-9 with TRBJ2-6, with D tentatively TRBD1 or TRBD2 (6 bases each). This CDR3 is built from 18 residues. Trimming cost V 5 bases and J 4 bases, with 21 bases left between them. Germline V gene data show CDR1 as SEHNR and CDR2 as FQNEAQ (reference sequence). This chain's CDR3 is CASSATNGGINGANVLTF. CDR3 coding DNA: TGTGCCAGCAGCGCTACCAACGGGGGCATTAACGGGGCCAACGTCCTGACTTTC.

The chain combines TRBV7-9 with TRBJ2-1; tentative D call: TRBD1 (8 bases). This CDR3 is built from 12 residues. Per the germline V gene, CDR1 is SEHNR and CDR2 is FQNEAQ (reference sequence). The V and J ends lost 5 bases and 10 bases respectively, with 12 bases between them. The CDR3 DNA follows: TGTGCCAGCAGCCGGGGGGACAGGGAGCAGTTCTTC. Protein sequence: CASSRGDREQFF.

Notes on this clone: Since no conserved phenylalanine or tryptophan closes the CDR3, a read error is the likely cause. V and J are TRBV7-9 and TRBJ2-3; 10 bases line up with TRBD2. Per germline, CDR1 SEHNR and CDR2 FQNEAQ (reference sequence). The V gene end was trimmed by 1 base and the J gene end by 4 bases; junction bases not matched to a gene: 8. The CDR3 loop spans 17 amino acids. The CDR3 nucleotides are TGTGCCAGCAGCTTAGGGGCTAGCGGGAGAAGGTCAGATACGCAGTATTCT. This gives the protein CASSLGASGRRSDTQYS.

The J gene is TRBJ2-7, the V gene TRBV5-1, with D tentatively TRBD1 (5 bases). CDR1 and CDR2 (germline): SGHRS, YFSETQ. Trimming took 4 bases from V and 6 from J, leaving 17 bases between them. CDR3 length: 14 amino acids. The CDR3 nucleotides read TGCGCCAGCAGCAATGTTGGGTGGGGCAGCGAGCAGTACTTC. Translated, it gives CASSNVGWGSEQYF.

This rearrangement joins TRBV6-5 to TRBJ1-2; tentatively, D is TRBD1 (6 bases). Germline loops: CDR1 MNHEY, CDR2 SVGAGI. Trimming stripped 8 bases from V and 0 bases from J, with 13 bases between. The CDR3 consists of 14 residues. CDR3 bases: TGTGCCAGCGGCCGAGGGACACCTAACTATGGCTACACCTTC. Translated, it gives CASGRGTPNYGYTF.

This chain uses TRBV9 with TRBJ2-2, with 7 bases aligning to TRBD2. Germline lookup yields CDR1 SGDLS and CDR2 YYNGEE. The V gene end was trimmed by 3 bases and the J gene end by 5 bases; junction bases not matched to a gene: 7. The CDR3 totals 15 residues. For the CDR3, the DNA is TGTGCCAGCAGCGCTAGCGGAGGGGTGACCGGGGAGCTGTTTTTT. Protein sequence: CASSASGGVTGELFF.

The table lists this clone with a count of one. The chain has TRBV5-4 and TRBJ2-5; 12 positions agree with TRBD2. Per the germline V gene, CDR1 is SGHNT and CDR2 is YYREEE (reference sequence). The length of the CDR3 is 17 residues. V dropped 0 bases and J dropped 0; count of bases not matched to a gene: 3. The CDR3 nucleotides are TGTGCCAGCAGCTTGGGACTAGCGGGAGCTAACCAAGAGACCCAGTACTTC. It encodes CASSLGLAGANQETQYF.

The rearrangement joins TRBV28 to TRBJ2-7; 10 bases fit TRBD2. The CDR3 is 15 amino acids. Germline values: CDR1 MDHEN, CDR2 SYDVKM. Germline trimming cut 7 bases from V and 2 bases from J; bases unmatched to any gene: 8. CDR3 sequence: CASNRAGLAAYEQYF. In nucleotides, the CDR3 is TGTGCCAGCAACCGGGCCGGACTAGCGGCCTACGAGCAGTACTTC.

This chain joins TRBV7-7 and TRBJ2-5; 10 nucleotides agree with TRBD2. The junction had 10 bases not matched to a gene; V was cut back by 1 base and J by 2 bases. Germline CDR1 SSHAT, CDR2 FNYEAQ (reference sequence). The CDR3 is 18 amino acids. As DNA, the CDR3 is TGTGCCAGCAGCTTAGGTCTAGCGGGAGATGTATTTCAAGAGACCCAGTACTTC. Translated, it gives CASSLGLAGDVFQETQYF.

The chain couples TRBV7-8 to TRBJ2-5; no clear D gene. Trimming removed 1 base from V and 2 bases from J, with 5 bases in between. Germline lookup yields CDR1 SGHVS and CDR2 FQNEAQ. The CDR3 runs 13 residues. CDR3: CASSLVQQETQYF. For the CDR3, the DNA is TGTGCCAGCAGCTTAGTACAGCAAGAGACCCAGTACTTC.

V usage is TRBV4-1 and J usage is TRBJ2-4; D may be TRBD1 (6 bases). The CDR3 loop spans 15 amino acids. Germline V CDR1 and CDR2: MGHRA, YSYEKL. Trimming stripped 4 bases from V and 0 bases from J, with 10 bases between. CDR3 in DNA: TGCGCCAGCAGCCTAGGACAGTTAGCCAAAAACATTCAGTACTTC. Residues: CASSLGQLAKNIQYF.

The gene calls are TRBV28 and TRBJ1-2; 7 positions agree with TRBD1. The CDR3 has 13 residues. V lost 4 bases and J lost 7; bases outside the gene matches: 6. The germline gives CDR1 MDHEN, CDR2 SYDVKM. CDR3 nucleotides: TGTGCCAGCAGTTCATCCCGACAGGGTGGCTACACCTTC. It codes for CASSSSRQGGYTF.

J is TRBJ1-2 and V is TRBV6-5; D is perhaps TRBD1 (5 bases). The V gene lost 3 bases and the J gene lost 4 bases, with 15 bases spanning the gap. The CDR3 covers 15 residues. Germline lookup yields CDR1 MNHEY and CDR2 SVGAGI. The chain's CDR3 is CASSYHATDRYGYTF. For the CDR3, the DNA is TGTGCCAGCAGTTATCACGCGACAGACCGCTATGGCTACACCTTC.